Listed below are T cell receptor beta chains from one sample, sequenced in a study of T cells in Graves' hyperthyroidism and ophthalmopathy. TCRdb analysed the multiplex PCR reads with MiXCR anew, one entry per CDR3 protein. The table includes some 620,000 distinct CDR3 sequences, about a sixth detected once. Sequencing was carried out using blood. The receptor set was obtained from a woman in her twenties or thirties with Graves' hyperthyroidism. Each CDR3 is given with its conserved first and last residue. A D gene is named only where the DNA matches it firmly. The size entry is marked missing in some rows and otherwise reads once, few, many or a size class.

>once|.|TRBV19|TRBJ2-1
CASSIGRTPYNEQFF
TGTGCCAGTAGTATCGGCAGGACCCCCTACAATGAGCAGTTCTTC
>many|TRBD1|TRBV30|TRBJ1-1
CAWSAQGQGNTEAFF
TGTGCCTGGAGTGCCCAGGGACAGGGAAACACTGAAGCTTTCTTT
>many|TRBD2|TRBV7-3|TRBJ2-3
CASSRPGLAGVTDTQYF
TGTGCCAGCAGCCGCCCGGGACTAGCGGGAGTCACAGATACGCAGTATTTT
>.|.|TRBV6-1|TRBJ1-4
CASSEQGRKLFF
TGTGCCAGCAGTGAACAGGGGAGGAAACTGTTTTTT
>many|.|TRBV6-6|TRBJ1-2
CASSYLGGDYGYTF
TGTGCCAGCAGTTACCTCGGTGGTGACTATGGCTACACCTTC
>many|.|TRBV20-1|TRBJ2-7
CSARRQQTYEQYF
TGCAGTGCTAGACGACAGCAGACCTACGAGCAGTACTTC
>few|TRBD1|TRBV7-9|TRBJ1-2
CASSFSTGGGYGYTF
TGTGCCAGCAGCTTTTCTACAGGGGGCGGCTATGGCTACACCTTC
>.|TRBD1|TRBV19|TRBJ2-2
CATEGASIGELFF
TGTGCCACCGAGGGGGCCTCCATCGGGGAGCTGTTTTTT
>many|.|TRBV6-1|TRBJ1-2
CASSLTGTNYGYTF
TGTGCCAGCAGCCTGACAGGAACCAACTATGGCTACACCTTC
>many|TRBD1|TRBV27|TRBJ2-7
CASSSQGAVEQYF
TGTGCCAGCAGTTCCCAGGGGGCAGTCGAGCAGTACTTC
>many|.|TRBV12-3/TRBV12-4|TRBJ1-2
CASSFGSGYTF
TGTGCCAGCAGTTTCGGGTCTGGCTACACCTTC
>many|.|TRBV11-3|TRBJ2-1
CASSLEKGHQQFF
TGTGCCAGCAGCTTAGAGAAGGGGCATCAGCAGTTCTTC
>many|TRBD2|TRBV7-2|TRBJ2-7
CASSVAGGIEYEQYF
TGTGCCAGCAGCGTAGCGGGAGGAATAGAGTACGAGCAGTACTTC
>few|.|TRBV6-1|TRBJ2-5
CASKDPPETQYF
TGTGCCAGCAAGGACCCTCCGGAGACCCAGTACTTC
>many|.|TRBV5-8|TRBJ1-1
CASTLKGRTEAFF
TGTGCCAGCACGTTGAAAGGGAGGACTGAAGCTTTCTTT
>.|.|TRBV20-1|TRBJ1-1
CSARRTAISNTEAFF
TGCAGTGCTAGAAGGACGGCGATTTCAAACACTGAAGCTTTCTTT
>few|.|TRBV28|TRBJ1-4
CASSLLVRQKLFF
TGTGCCAGCAGTTTATTGGTCAGACAAAAACTGTTTTTT
>.|.|TRBV7-9|TRBJ2-7
CASSRLVNEQYF
TGTGCCAGCAGCCGACTAGTAAACGAGCAGTACTTC
>.|.|TRBV6-2/TRBV6-3|TRBJ1-2
CASRGRTDDSPNYGYTF
TGTGCCAGCAGAGGTAGGACAGACGACTCTCCTAACTATGGCTACACCTTC
>few|.|TRBV5-1|TRBJ2-1
CASSLEPLRGEQFF
TGCGCCAGCAGCTTGGAGCCCCTTCGGGGTGAGCAGTTCTTC
>many|.|TRBV18|TRBJ2-3
CASSPPLATDTQYF
TGTGCCAGCTCACCCCCCCTTGCCACAGATACGCAGTATTTT
>.|TRBD1|TRBV28|TRBJ1-1
CASSFPGRGRFYTEAFF
TGTGCCAGCAGCTTCCCGGGAAGGGGGCGCTTCTACACTGAAGCTTTCTTT